The source of this TCR beta chain is a study of T cell repertoires in cytomegalovirus infection. TCRdb re-derived calls from the reads in MiXCR, one entry per CDR3 protein. The sample includes just under 550,000 distinct CDR3 sequences, 26% seen only once; the top ten take approximately 13%. V lost 1 base and J lost 7; bases outside the gene matches: 4. The CDR3 totals 14 residues. The germline V gene encodes CDR1 DFQATT and CDR2 SNEGSKA (reference sequence). Sequencing was done on a sample of PBMCs. The receptor's source is a human donor in good health (CMV status not recorded). Some clones in this sample may be carry-over from other donors' samples. V is TRBV20-1 and J is TRBJ2-3; 11 positions match TRBD2. CDR3 in DNA: TGCAGTGCTAGAGTTACTAGCGGGAGTTATACGCAGTATTTT. It codes for CSARVTSGSYTQYF.